This T cell receptor (beta chain) is from a study of T cell responses to AZD1222 COVID-19 vaccine. The study, taken as a whole, reports: Mapped onto spike, vaccine-associated CD4 TCRs spanned it and were dominant at 160-218 and 743-854.

Only in-frame clones appear in the TCRdb table, and some are missing; sequencing was by immunoSEQ multiplex PCR. The sample holds over 100,000 clones, roughly 93% seen once. This CDR3 has 15 amino acids. Germline CDR1 KGHSH, CDR2 LQKENI. The ends lost 3 bases at V and 5 bases at J; junction bases unmatched: 9. Of note for this clone: Its cognate antigen is unknown.

Sequenced material: peripheral blood, taken 28 days after the second AZD1222 dose. This TCR was recovered from an adult who received the AZD1222 COVID-19 vaccine. V is TRBV18 and J is TRBJ2-7; 8 nucleotides align to TRBD1. CDR3 region: CASSPSRGLGDEQYF. CDR3 DNA: TGTGCCAGCTCACCCTCCAGGGGGCTCGGCGACGAGCAGTACTTC. Full variable domain (remainder filled in from reference TRBV18 and TRBJ2-7): NAGVMQNPRHLVRRRGQEARLRCSPMKGHSHVYWYRQLPEEGLKFMVYLQKENIIDESGMPKERFSAEFPKEGPSILRIQQVVRGDSAAYFCASSPSRGLGDEQYFGPGTRLTVT.